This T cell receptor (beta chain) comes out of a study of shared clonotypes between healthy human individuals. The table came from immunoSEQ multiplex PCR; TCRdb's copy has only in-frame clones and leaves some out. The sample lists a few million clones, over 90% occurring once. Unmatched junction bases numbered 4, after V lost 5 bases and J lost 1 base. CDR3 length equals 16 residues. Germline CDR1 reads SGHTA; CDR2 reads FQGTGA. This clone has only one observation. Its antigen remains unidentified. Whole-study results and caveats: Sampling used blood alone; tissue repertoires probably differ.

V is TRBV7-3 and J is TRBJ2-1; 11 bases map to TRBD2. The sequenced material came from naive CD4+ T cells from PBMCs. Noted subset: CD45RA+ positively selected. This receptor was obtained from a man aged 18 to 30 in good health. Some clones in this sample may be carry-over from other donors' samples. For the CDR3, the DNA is TGTGCCAGCAGCCAGGGACTAGCGGTGTCCTACAATGAGCAGTTCTTC. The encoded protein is CASSQGLAVSYNEQFF.